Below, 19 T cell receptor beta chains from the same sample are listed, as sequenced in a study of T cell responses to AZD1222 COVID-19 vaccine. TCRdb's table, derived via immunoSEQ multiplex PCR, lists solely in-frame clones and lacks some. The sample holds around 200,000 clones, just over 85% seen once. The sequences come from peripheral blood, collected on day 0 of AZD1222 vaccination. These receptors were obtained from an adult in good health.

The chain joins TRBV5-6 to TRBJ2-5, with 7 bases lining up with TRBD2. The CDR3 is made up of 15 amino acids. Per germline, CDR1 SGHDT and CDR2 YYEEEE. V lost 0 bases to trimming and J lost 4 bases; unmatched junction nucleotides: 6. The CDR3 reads CASSLGLATGETQYF. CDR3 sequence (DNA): TGTGCCAGCAGCTTGGGACTAGCAACAGGAGAGACCCAGTACTTC.

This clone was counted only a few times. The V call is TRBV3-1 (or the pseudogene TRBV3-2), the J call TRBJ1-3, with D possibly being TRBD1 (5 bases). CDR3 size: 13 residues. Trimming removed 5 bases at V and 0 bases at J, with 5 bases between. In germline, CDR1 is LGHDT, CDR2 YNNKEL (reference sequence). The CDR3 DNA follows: TGTGCCAGCAGCAGGGGCTCTGGAAACACCATATATTTT. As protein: CASSRGSGNTIYF.

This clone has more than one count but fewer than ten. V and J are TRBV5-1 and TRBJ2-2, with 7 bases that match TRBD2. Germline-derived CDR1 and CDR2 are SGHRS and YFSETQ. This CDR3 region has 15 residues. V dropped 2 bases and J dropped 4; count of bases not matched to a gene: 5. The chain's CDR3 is CASSLAGPSTGELFF. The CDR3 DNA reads TGCGCCAGCAGCTTAGCGGGACCTTCCACCGGGGAGCTGTTTTTT.

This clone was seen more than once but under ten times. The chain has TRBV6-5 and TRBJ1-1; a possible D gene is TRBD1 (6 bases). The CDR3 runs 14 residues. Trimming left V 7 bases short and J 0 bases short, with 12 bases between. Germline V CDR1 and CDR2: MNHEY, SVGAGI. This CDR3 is CASKIQGLNTEAFF. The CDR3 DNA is TGTGCCAGCAAGATACAGGGCCTGAACACTGAAGCTTTCTTT.

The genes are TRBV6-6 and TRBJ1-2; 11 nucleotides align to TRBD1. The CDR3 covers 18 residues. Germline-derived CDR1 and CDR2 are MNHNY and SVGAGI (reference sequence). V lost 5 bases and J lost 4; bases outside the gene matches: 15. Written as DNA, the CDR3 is TGTGCCAGCAGTCCACGTCAGGGGACAGGGGGAAAGAGCTATGGCTACACCTTC. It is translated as CASSPRQGTGGKSYGYTF.

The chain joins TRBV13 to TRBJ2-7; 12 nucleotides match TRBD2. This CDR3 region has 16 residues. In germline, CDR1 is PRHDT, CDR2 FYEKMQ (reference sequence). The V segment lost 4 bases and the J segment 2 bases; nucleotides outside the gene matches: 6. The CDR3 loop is CASSWGPSGRAYEQYF. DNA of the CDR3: TGTGCCAGCAGCTGGGGTCCTAGCGGGAGGGCCTACGAGCAGTACTTC. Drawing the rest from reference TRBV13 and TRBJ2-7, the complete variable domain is AAGVIQSPRHLIKEKRETATLKCYPIPRHDTVYWYQQGPGQDPQFLISFYEKMQSDKGSIPDRFSAQQFSDYHSELNMSSLELGDSALYFCASSWGPSGRAYEQYFGPGTRLTVT.

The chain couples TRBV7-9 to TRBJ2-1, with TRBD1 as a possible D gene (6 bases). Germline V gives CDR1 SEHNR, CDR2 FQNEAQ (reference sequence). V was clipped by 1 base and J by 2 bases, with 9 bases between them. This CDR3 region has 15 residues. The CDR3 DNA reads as TGTGCCAGCAGCTTAGGGGGGCCACCCTACAATGAGCAGTTCTTC. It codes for CASSLGGPPYNEQFF. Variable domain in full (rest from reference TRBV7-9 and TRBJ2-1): DTGVSQNPRHKITKRGQNVTFRCDPISEHNRLYWYRQTLGQGPEFLTYFQNEAQLEKSRLLSDRFSAERPKGSFSTLEIQRTEQGDSAMYLCASSLGGPPYNEQFFGPGTRLTVL.

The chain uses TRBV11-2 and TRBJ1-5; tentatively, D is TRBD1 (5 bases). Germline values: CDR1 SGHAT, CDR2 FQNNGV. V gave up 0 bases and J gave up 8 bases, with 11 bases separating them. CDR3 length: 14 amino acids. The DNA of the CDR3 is TGTGCCAGCAGCTTAGATCTGGGGCCGGAGCCCCAGCATTTT. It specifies CASSLDLGPEPQHF. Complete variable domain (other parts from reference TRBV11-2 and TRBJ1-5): EAGVAQSPRYKIIEKRQSVAFWCNPISGHATLYWYQQILGQGPKLLIQFQNNGVVDDSQLPKDRFSAERLKGVDSTLKIQPAKLEDSAVYLCASSLDLGPEPQHFGDGTRLSIL.

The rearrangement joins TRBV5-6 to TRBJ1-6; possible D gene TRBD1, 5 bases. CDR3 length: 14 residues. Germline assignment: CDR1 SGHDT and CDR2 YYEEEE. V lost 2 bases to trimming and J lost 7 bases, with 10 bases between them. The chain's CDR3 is CASSFKTENSPLHF. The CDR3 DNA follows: TGTGCCAGCAGCTTTAAGACAGAGAATTCACCCCTCCACTTT.

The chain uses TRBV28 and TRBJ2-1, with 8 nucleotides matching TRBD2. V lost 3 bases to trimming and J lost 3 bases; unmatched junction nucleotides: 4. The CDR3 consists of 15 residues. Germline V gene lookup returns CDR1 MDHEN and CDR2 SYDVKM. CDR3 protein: CASSLLSGSYNEQFF. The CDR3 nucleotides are TGTGCCAGCAGTTTGCTAAGCGGGAGCTACAATGAGCAGTTCTTC. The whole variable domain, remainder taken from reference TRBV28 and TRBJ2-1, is DVKVTQSSRYLVKRTGEKVFLECVQDMDHENMFWYRQDPGLGLRLIYFSYDVKMKEKGDIPEGYSVSREKKERFSLILESASTNQTSMYLCASSLLSGSYNEQFFGPGTRLTVL.

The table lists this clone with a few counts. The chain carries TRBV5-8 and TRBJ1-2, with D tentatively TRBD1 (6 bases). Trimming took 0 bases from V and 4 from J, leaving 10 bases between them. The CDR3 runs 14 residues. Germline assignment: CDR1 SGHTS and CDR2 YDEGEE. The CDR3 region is CASSLVGTSYGYTF. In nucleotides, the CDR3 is TGTGCCAGCAGCTTGGTAGGGACAAGCTATGGCTACACCTTC.

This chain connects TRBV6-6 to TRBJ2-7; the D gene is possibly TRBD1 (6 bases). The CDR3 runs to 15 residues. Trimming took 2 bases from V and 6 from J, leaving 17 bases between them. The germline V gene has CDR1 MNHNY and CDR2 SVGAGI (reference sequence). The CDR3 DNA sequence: TGTGCCAGCAGTTACCCAGGGGCCGGCTCGGGCGAGCAGTACTTC. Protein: CASSYPGAGSGEQYF.

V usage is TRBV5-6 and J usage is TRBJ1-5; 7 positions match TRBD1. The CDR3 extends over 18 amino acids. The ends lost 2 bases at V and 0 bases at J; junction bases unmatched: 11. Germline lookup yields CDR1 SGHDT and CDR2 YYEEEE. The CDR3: CASSFSKGQSFSNQPQHF. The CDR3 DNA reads TGTGCCAGCAGCTTCTCTAAGGGACAGAGTTTTAGCAATCAGCCCCAGCATTTT.

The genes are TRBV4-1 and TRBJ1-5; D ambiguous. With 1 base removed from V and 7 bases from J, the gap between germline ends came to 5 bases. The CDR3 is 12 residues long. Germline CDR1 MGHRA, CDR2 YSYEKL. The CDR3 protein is CASSQGGQPQHF. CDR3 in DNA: TGCGCCAGCAGCCAAGGTGGCCAGCCCCAGCATTTT.

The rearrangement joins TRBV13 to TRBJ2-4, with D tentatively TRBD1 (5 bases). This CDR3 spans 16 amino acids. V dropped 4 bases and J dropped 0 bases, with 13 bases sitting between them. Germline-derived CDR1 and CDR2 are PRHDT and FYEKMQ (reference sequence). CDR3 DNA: TGTGCCAGCAGCTATCGACAGCAGCTAGCCAAAAACATTCAGTACTTC. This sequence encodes CASSYRQQLAKNIQYF.

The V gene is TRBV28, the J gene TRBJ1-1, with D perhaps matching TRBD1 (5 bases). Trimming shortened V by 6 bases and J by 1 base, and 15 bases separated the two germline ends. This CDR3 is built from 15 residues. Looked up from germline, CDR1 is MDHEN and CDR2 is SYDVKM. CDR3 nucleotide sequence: TGTGCCAGCAGCTGGAGGGGAGGGAAGAACACTGAAGCTTTCTTT. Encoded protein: CASSWRGGKNTEAFF.

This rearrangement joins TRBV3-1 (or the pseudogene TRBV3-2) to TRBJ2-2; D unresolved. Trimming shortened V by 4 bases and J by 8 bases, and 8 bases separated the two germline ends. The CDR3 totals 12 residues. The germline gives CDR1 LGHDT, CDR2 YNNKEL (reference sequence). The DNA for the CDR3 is TGTGCCAGCAGCCCCCGCCCGGGGGAGCTGTTTTTT. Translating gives CASSPRPGELFF.

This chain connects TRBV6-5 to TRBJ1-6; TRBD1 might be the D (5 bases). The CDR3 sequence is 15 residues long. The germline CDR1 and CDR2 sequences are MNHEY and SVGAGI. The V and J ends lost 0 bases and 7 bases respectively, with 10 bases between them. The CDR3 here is CASSYSGGGNSPLHF. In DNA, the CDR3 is TGTGCCAGCAGTTACTCGGGGGGGGGAAATTCACCCCTCCACTTT.

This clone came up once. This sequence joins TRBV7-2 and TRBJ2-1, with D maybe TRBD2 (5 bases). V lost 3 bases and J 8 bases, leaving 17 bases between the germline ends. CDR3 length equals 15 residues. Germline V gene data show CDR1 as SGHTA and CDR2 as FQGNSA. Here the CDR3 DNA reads TGTGCCAGCAGCTTTCAGCGGCGATGGAGCGATGAGCAGTTCTTC. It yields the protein CASSFQRRWSDEQFF.